This T cell receptor (beta chain) was identified during a study of blood T cell repertoires in COVID-19. Whole-study context: COVID-19 samples, acute and convalescent, were from the United States, Italy and Spain. Sources were T cells, B-cell-depleted T cells, or PBMCs; the material itself was cDNA or gDNA.

Original handling: Nucleated cell number was recorded as an estimate derived from reference gene primer amplification. Some clones are missing from TCRdb's copy, which holds only in-frame ones; the method was immunoSEQ multiplex PCR. V and J calls plus clone size are reproduced from that table; the DNA served to infer D and trimming. The sample yields tens of thousands of clones, 80% seen once. V gave up 5 bases and J gave up 2 bases, with 4 bases separating them. Per germline, CDR1 MNHEY and CDR2 SVGAGI. The CDR3 loop spans 13 amino acids. This clonotype was sampled from an elderly woman with acute or convalescent COVID-19. The material sequenced was peripheral blood. V gene TRBV6-5 combines with J gene TRBJ2-6; D is undetermined. The CDR3 loop reads CASSKPGANVLTF. The CDR3 bases are TGTGCCAGCAGTAAGCCTGGGGCCAACGTCCTGACTTTC.